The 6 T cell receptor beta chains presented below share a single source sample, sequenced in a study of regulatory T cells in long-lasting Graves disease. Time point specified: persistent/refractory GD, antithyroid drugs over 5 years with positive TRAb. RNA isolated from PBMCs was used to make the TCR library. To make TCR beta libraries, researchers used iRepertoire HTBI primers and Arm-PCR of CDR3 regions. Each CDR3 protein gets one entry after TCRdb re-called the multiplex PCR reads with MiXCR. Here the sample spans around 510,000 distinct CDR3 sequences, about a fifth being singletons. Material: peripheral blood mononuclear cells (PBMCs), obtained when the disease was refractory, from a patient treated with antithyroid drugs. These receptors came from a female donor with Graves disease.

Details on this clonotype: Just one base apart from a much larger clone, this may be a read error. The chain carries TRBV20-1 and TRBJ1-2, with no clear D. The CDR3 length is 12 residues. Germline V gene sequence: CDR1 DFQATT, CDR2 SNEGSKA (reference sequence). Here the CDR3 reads CSASESFYGYAF. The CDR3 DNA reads TGCAGTGCTAGTGAAAGCTTCTATGGCTACGCCTTC.

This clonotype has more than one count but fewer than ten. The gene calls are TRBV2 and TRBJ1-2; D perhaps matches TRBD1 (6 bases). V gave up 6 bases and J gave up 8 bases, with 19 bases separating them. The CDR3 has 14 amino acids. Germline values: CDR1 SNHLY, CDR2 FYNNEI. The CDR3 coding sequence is TGTGCCAGCAGGTTTCTTGGGGCAGGGGAAGGCTACACCTTC. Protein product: CASRFLGAGEGYTF.

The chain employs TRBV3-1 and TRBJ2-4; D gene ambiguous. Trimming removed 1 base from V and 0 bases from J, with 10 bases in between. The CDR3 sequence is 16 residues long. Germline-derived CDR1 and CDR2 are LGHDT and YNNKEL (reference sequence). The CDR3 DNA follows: TGTGCCAGCAGCCAAGGACTTTTTTCAGCCAAAAACATTCAGTACTTC. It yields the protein CASSQGLFSAKNIQYF. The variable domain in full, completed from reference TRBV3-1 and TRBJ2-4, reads DTAVSQTPKYLVTQMGNDKSIKCEQNLGHDTMYWYKQDSKKFLKIMFSYNNKELIINETVPNRFSPKSPDKAHLNLHINSLELGDSAVYFCASSQGLFSAKNIQYFGAGTRLSVL.

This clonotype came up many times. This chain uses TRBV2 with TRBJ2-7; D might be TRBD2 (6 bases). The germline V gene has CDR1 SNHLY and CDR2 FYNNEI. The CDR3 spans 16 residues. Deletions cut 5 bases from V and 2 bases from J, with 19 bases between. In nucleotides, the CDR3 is TGTGCCAGCAGTCCCGGCGAAAGCGGGCCCGCCTACGAGCAGTACTTC. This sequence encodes CASSPGESGPAYEQYF.

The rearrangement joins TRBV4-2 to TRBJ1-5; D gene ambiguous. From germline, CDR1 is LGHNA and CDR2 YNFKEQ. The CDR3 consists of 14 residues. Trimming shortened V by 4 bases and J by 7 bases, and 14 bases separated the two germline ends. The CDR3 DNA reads TGTGCCAGCAGCCTCCTCGGGGTGGGCCAGCCCCAGCATTTT. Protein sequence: CASSLLGVGQPQHF.

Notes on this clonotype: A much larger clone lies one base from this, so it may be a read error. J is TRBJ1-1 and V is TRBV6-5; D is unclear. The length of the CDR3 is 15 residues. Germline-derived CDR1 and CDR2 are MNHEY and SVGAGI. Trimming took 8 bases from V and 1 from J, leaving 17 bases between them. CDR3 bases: TGTGCCAGCGGTTTGACCCGTCAGCCGAACACTGAAGCTTTCTTT. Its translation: CASGLTRQPNTEAFF.